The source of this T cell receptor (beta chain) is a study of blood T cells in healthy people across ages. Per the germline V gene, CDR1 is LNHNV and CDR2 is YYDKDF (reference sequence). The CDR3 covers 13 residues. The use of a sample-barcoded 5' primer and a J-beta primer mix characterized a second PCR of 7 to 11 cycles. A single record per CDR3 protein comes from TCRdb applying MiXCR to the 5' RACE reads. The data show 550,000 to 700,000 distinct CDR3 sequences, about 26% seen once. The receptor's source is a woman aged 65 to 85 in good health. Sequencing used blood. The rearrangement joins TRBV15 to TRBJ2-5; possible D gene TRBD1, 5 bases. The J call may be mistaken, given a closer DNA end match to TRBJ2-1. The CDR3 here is CATSSPGIETQFF. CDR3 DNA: TGTGCCACCAGCAGTCCAGGGATAGAGACCCAGTTCTTC.